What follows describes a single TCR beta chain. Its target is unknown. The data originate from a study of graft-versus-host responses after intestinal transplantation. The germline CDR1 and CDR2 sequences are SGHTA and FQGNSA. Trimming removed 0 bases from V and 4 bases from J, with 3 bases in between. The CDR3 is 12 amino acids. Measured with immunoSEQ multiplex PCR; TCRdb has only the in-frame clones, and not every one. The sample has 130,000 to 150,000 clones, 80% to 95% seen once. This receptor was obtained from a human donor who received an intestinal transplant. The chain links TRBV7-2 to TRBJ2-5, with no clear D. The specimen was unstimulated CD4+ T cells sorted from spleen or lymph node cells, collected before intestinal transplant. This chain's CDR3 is CASSLALETQYF. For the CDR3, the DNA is TGTGCCAGCAGCTTAGCTCTAGAGACCCAGTACTTC.